This T cell receptor beta chain was identified during a study of a mutant IDH1 vaccine in newly diagnosed glioma. Study summary: Vaccination started 4-6 weeks after radiotherapy alone, or with temozolomide cycles. A roughly 60% male, about 38% female split and a mean age of approximately 40 years characterized treated patients. Study-level points and caveats: The study observed vaccine-induced immune responses in 85% to 95% of patients. Pseudoprogression seemingly bore no relation to changes in top peripheral T cell clonotypes.

As for this clone: Its antigen is unidentified.

Repertoires were generated with immunoSEQ multiplex PCR, while TCRdb's copy carries only in-frame clones and drops some. The table has about 42,000 clones, 80% to 90% seen once. This CDR3 spans 15 amino acids. The germline V gene encodes CDR1 LGHNA and CDR2 YNFKEQ. Trimming removed 4 bases at V and 2 bases at J, with 14 bases between. As to time point: week 5, during vaccination. What each vaccine dose contained was 300 ug of mutant IDH1 20-mer peptide, accompanied by topical imiquimod. The chain links TRBV4-2 to TRBJ1-1, with D perhaps matching TRBD1 (6 bases). The receptor comes from a man aged 35-49 years with glioma. The source material was PBMCs, sampled from a glioma patient whose treatment included an IDH1 peptide vaccine. The CDR3 here is CASSLGQGQNTEAFF. CDR3 DNA sequence: TGTGCCAGCAGCCTAGGTCAGGGACAAAACACTGAAGCTTTCTTT.